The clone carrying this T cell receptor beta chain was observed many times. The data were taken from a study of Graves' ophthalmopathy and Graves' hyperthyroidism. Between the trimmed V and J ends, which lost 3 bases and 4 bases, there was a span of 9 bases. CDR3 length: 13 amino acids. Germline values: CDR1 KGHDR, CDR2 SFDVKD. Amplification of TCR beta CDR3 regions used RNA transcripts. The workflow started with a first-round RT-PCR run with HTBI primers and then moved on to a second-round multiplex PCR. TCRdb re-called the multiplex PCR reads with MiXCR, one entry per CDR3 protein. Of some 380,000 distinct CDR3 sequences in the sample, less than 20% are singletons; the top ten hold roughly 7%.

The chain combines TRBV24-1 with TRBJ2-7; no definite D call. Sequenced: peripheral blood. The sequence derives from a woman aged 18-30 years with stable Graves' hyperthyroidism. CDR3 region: CATSDPGLYEQYF. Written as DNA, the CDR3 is TGTGCCACCAGTGATCCAGGCTTATACGAGCAGTACTTC.